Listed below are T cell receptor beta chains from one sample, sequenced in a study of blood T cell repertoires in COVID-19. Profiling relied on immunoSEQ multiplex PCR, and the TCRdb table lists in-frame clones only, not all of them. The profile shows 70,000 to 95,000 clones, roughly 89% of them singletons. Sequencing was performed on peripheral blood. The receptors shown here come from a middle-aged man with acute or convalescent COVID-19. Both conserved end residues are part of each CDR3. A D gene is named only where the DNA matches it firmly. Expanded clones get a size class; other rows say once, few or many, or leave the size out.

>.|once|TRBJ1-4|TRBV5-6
CASSTHRAEGEKLFF
TGTGCCAGCAGCACCCACAGGGCCGAGGGTGAAAAACTGTTTTTT
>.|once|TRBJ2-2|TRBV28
CASSSTTGELFF
TGTGCCAGCAGTTCTACCACCGGGGAGCTGTTTTTT
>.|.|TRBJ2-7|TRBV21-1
CASSKVAGGYEQYF
TGTGCCAGCAGCAAAGTGGCAGGGGGTTACGAGCAGTACTTC
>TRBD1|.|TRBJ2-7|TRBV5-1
CASRGTGKHEQYF
TGCGCCAGCAGGGGGACAGGGAAACACGAGCAGTACTTC
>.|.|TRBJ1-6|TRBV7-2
CASSLYREYGSPLHF
TGTGCCAGCAGCTTATACAGGGAATATGGATCACCCCTCCACTTT
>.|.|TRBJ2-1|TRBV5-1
CASNPIPEDNEQFF
TGCGCCAGCAATCCCATCCCAGAGGACAATGAGCAGTTCTTC
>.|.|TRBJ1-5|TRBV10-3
CAISPGAQNQPQHF
TGTGCCATCTCCCCAGGGGCGCAGAATCAGCCCCAGCATTTT
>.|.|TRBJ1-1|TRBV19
CASSIDLNTEAFF
TGTGCCAGTAGTATAGACTTGAACACTGAAGCTTTCTTT
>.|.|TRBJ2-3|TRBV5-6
CASSRGFTDTQYF
TGTGCCAGCAGCCGAGGGTTCACAGATACGCAGTATTTT
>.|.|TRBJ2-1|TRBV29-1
CSVENEAYNEQFF
TGCAGCGTTGAGAACGAGGCCTACAATGAGCAGTTCTTC
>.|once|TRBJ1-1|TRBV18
CASSPSGGTEAFF
TGTGCCAGCTCGCCGAGCGGGGGCACTGAAGCTTTCTTT
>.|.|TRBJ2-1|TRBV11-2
CASSLAAGANEQFF
TGTGCCAGCAGCTTAGCCGCCGGAGCAAATGAGCAGTTCTTC
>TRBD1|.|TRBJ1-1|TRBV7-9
CASSLWTGRRTEAFF
TGTGCCAGCAGCTTATGGACAGGGCGGCGGACTGAAGCTTTCTTT
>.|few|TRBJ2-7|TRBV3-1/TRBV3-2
CASSHGGLEQYF
TGTGCCAGCAGCCACGGCGGGCTCGAGCAGTACTTC